The clone carrying this T cell receptor beta chain was detected only a few times. The sample is drawn from a study of T cells in Graves' hyperthyroidism and ophthalmopathy. There were TCR beta CDR3 regions amplified from RNA transcripts. HTBI primers were used for first-round RT-PCR of the TCR CDR3. Each CDR3 protein is one row after TCRdb ran MiXCR on the multiplex PCR reads. This sample has about 380,000 distinct CDR3 sequences, with approximately 17% found just once. Trimming left V 0 bases short and J 3 bases short, with 15 bases between. Germline V gives CDR1 MGHRA, CDR2 YSYEKL. The CDR3 contains 17 residues. With duration under 3 months, ophthalmopathy was active: Clinical Activity Score at least 3, NOSPECS at least 4.

Source material: blood. The chain is built from TRBV4-1 and TRBJ1-5; D is possibly TRBD1 (5 bases). The TCR comes from a man between 18 and 29 years old with Graves' ophthalmopathy. The CDR3 DNA reads TGCGCCAGCAGCCAAGATGGGCAGGGCGCCGCCAATCAGCCCCAGCATTTT. As protein: CASSQDGQGAANQPQHF.